This T cell receptor (beta chain) was recovered during a study of beta chain features in type 1 diabetes. Findings and caveats of the study: Insertion counts at VDJ junctions were lower in type 1 diabetes patients, who also showed more deletions there. Across patients, naive, central memory and Treg TCRB repertoires exhibited apparently greater similarity than was observed across healthy donors.

Of the isolated RNA, all was reverse transcribed, and so the sequenced material was expressed TCRB transcripts. Clones were sequenced by immunoSEQ multiplex PCR, and TCRdb holds only the in-frame ones, with some missing. Of under 900,000 clones in the sample, under 20% were seen once. V trimming: 3 bases; J trimming: 8 bases; junction bases outside the gene matches: 5. The CDR3 has 16 amino acids. Germline assignment: CDR1 MDHEN and CDR2 SYDVKM. A word on this clone: Its cognate antigen is unknown.

The receptor's source is a woman aged 18-30 years in good health. The specimen sequenced was naive CD4+ T cells from blood. V gene TRBV28 combines with J gene TRBJ2-1; 15 bases fit TRBD2. The CDR3 here is CASSLGTSGRYYEQFF. Written as DNA, the CDR3 is TGTGCCAGCAGTTTGGGGACTAGCGGGAGGTACTATGAGCAGTTCTTC.